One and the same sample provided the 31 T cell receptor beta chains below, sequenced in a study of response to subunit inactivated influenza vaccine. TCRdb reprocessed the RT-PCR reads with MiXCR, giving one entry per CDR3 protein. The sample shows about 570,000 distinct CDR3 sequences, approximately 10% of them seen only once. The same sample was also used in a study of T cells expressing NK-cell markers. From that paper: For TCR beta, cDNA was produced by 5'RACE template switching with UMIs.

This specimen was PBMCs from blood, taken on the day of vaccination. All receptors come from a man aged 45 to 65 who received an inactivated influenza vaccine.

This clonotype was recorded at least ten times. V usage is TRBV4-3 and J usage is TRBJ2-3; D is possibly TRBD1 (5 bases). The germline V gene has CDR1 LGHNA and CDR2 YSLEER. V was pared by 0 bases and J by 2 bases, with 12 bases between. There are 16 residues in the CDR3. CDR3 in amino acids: CASSQDWTPVTDTQYF. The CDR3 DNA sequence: TGCGCCAGCAGCCAAGATTGGACACCCGTCACAGATACGCAGTATTTT.

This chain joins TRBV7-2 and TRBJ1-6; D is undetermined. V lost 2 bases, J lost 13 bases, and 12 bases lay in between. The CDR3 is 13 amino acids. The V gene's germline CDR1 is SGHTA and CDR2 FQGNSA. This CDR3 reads CASSLHQGRPLHF. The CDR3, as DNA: TGTGCCAGCAGCTTACATCAAGGACGGCCCCTCCACTTT.

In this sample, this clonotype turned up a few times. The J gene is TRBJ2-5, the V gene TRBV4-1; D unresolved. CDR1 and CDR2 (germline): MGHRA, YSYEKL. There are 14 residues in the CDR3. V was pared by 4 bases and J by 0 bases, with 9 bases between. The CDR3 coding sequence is TGCGCCAGCAGCCGCCAGACGTACCAAGAGACCCAGTACTTC. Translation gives CASSRQTYQETQYF.

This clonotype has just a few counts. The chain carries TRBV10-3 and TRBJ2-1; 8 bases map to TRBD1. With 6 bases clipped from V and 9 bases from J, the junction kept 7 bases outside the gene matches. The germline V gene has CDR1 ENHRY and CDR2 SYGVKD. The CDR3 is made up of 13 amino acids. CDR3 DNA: TGTGCCATCAGCCCGGACAGGGTGGGTGAGCAGTTCTTC. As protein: CAISPDRVGEQFF.

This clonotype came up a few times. DNA of the CDR3: TGTGCTAGTTCCGATGCGGGGGTCGGCACCGGGGAGCTGTTTTTT. Protein: CASSDAGVGTGELFF. The chain uses TRBV12-5 and TRBJ2-2, with 7 positions matching TRBD2. J was trimmed by 4 bases and V by 8 bases; bases with no gene match: 10. The CDR3 extends over 15 amino acids. CDR1 and CDR2 from the germline V gene are LGHNT and FRNRAP.

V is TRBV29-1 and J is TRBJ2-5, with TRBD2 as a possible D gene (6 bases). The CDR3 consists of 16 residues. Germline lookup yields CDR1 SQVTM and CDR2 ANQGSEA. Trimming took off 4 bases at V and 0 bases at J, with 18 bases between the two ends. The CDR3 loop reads CSVVPRDFSYQETQYF. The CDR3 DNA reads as TGCAGCGTTGTGCCCCGGGACTTCTCGTACCAAGAGACCCAGTACTTC.

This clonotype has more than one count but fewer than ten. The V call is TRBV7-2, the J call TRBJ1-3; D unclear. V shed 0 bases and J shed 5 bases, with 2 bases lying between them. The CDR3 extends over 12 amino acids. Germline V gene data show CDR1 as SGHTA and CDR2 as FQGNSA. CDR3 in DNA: TGTGCCAGCAGCTTAGCGCGAAACACCATATATTTT. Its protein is CASSLARNTIYF.

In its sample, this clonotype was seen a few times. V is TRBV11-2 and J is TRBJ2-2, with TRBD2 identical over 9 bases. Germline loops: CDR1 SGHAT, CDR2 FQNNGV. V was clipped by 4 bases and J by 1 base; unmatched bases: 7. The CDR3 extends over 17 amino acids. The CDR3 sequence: CASSYRSGGRNTGELFF. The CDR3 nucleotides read TGTGCCAGCAGCTATCGTAGCGGGGGCCGGAACACCGGGGAGCTGTTTTTT.

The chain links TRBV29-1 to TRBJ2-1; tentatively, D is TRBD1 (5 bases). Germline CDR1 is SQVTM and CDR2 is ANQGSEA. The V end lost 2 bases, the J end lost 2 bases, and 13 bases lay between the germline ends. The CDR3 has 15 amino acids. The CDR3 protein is CSVESIGAAYNEQFF. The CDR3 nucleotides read TGCAGCGTTGAAAGTATAGGGGCCGCCTACAATGAGCAGTTCTTC.

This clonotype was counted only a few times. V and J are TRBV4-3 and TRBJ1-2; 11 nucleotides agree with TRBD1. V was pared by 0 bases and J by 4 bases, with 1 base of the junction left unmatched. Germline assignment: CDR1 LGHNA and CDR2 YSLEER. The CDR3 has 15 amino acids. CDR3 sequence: CASSQDGTGGYGYTF. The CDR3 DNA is TGCGCCAGCAGCCAAGACGGGACAGGGGGCTATGGCTACACCTTC.

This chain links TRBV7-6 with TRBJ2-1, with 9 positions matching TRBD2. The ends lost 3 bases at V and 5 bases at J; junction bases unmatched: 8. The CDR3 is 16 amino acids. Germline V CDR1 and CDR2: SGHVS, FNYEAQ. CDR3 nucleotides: TGTGCCAGCAGCTTCGGAATAGCGGGAGACAACAATGAGCAGTTCTTC. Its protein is CASSFGIAGDNNEQFF.

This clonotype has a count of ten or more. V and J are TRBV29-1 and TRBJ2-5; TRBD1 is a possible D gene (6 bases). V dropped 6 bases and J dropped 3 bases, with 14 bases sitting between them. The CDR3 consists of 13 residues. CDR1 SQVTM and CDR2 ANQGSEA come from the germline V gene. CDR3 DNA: TGCAGCGTCGAGGACAGACTCGAAGAGACCCAGTACTTC. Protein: CSVEDRLEETQYF.

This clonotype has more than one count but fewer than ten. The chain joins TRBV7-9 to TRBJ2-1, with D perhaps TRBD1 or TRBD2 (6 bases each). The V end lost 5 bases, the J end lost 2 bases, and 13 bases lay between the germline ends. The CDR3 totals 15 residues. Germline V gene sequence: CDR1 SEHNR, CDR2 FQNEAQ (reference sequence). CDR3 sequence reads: CASSGGQGPYNEQFF. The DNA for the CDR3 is TGTGCCAGCAGCGGGGGGCAGGGCCCCTACAATGAGCAGTTCTTC.

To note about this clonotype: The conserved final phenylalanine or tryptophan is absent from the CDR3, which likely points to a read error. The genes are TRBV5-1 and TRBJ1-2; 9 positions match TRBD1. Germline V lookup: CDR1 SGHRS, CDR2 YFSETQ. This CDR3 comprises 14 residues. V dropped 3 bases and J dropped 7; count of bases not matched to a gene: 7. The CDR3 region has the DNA TGCGCCAGCAGCTCTACAGGGGGCTCTTTTGGCTACACCTTA. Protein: CASSSTGGSFGYTL.

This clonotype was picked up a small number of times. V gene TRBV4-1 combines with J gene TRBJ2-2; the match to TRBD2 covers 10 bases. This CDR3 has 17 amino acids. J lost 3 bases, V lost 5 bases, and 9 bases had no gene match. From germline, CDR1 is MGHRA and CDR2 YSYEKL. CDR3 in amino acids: CASSTTSGLTHTGELFF. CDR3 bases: TGCGCCAGCAGCACGACTAGCGGGCTAACGCACACCGGGGAGCTGTTTTTT.

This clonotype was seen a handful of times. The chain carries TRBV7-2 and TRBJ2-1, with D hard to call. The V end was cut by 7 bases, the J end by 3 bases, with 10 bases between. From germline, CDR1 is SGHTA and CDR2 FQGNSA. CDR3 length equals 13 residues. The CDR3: CASTPFVYNEQFF. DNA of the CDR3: TGTGCCAGCACTCCGTTTGTCTACAATGAGCAGTTCTTC.

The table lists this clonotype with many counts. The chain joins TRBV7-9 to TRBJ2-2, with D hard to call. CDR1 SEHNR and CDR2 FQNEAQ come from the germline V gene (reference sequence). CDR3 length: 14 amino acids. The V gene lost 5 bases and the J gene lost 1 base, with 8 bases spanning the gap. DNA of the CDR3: TGTGCCAGCAGCCCCCCACAGAACACCGGGGAGCTGTTTTTT. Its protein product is CASSPPQNTGELFF.

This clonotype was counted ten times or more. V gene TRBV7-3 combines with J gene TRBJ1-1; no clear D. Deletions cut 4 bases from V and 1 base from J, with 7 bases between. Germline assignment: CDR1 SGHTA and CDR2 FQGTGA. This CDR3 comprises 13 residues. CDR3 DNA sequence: TGTGCCAGCAGCTCCGGACGGAACACTGAAGCTTTCTTT. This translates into CASSSGRNTEAFF.

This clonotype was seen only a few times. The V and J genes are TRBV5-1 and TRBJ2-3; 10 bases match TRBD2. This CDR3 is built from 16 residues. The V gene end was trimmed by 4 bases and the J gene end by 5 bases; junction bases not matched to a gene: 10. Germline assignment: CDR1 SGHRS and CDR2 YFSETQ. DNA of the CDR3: TGCGCCAGCAGCCCTACAGCGGGAGGGCTGATAGATACGCAGTATTTT. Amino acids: CASSPTAGGLIDTQYF.

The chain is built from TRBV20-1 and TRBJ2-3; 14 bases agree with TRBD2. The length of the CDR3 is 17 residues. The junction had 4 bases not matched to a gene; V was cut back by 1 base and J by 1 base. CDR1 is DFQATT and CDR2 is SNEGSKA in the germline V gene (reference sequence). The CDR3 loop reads CSARVGTSGSGTDTQYF. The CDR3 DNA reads TGCAGTGCTAGAGTGGGGACTAGCGGGAGTGGCACAGATACGCAGTATTTT.

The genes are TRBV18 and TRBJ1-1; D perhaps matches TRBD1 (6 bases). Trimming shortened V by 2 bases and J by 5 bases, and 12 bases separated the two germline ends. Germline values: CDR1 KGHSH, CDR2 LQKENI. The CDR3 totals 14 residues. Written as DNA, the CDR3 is TGTGCCAGCTCACCAAAACAGGGTTATACTGAAGCTTTCTTT. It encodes CASSPKQGYTEAFF.

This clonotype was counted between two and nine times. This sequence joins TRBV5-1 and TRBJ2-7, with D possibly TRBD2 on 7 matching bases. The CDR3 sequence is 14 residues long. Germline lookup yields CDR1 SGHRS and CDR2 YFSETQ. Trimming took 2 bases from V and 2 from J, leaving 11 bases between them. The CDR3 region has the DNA TGCGCCAGCAGCTTACAGGGACTAACCTACGAGCAGTACTTC. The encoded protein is CASSLQGLTYEQYF.

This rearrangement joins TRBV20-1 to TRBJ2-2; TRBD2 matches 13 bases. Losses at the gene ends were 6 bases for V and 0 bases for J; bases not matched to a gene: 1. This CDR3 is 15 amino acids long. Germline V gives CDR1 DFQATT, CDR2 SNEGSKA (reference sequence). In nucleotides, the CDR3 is TGCAGTGCGGGACTAGCGGGATCGAACACCGGGGAGCTGTTTTTT. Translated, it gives CSAGLAGSNTGELFF.

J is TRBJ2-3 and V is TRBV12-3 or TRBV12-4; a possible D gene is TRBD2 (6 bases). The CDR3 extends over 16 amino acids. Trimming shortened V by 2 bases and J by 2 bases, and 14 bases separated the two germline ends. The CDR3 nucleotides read TGTGCCAGCAGTTTATGGGACTCGCCAGACACAGATACGCAGTATTTT. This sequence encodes CASSLWDSPDTDTQYF.

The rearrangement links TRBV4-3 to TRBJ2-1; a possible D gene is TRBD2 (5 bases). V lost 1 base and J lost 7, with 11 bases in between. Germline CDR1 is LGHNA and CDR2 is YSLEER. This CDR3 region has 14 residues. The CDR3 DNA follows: TGCGCCAGCAGCCAAGGAGAGGGTTCGAATGAGCAGTTCTTC. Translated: CASSQGEGSNEQFF.

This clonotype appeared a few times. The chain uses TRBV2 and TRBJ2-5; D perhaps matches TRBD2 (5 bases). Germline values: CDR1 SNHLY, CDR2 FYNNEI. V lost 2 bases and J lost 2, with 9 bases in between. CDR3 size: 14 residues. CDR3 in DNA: TGTGCCAGCAGTGAAACGGGGTTTCAAGAGACCCAGTACTTC. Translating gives CASSETGFQETQYF. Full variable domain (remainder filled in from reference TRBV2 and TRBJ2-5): EPEVTQTPSHQVTQMGQEVILRCVPISNHLYFYWYRQILGQKVEFLVSFYNNEISEKSEIFDDQFSVERPDGSNFTLKIRSTKLEDSAMYFCASSETGFQETQYFGPGTRLLVL.

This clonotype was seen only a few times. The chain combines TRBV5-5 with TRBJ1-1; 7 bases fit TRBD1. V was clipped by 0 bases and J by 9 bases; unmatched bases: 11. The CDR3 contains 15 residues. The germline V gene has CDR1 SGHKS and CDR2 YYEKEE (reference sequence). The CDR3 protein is CASSLEVTGPTQAFF. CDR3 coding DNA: TGTGCCAGCAGCTTGGAAGTGACAGGGCCTACTCAAGCTTTCTTT. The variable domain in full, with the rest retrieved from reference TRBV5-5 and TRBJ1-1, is DAGVTQSPTHLIKTRGQQVTLRCSPISGHKSVSWYQQVLGQGPQFIFQYYEKEERGRGNFPDRFSARQFPNYSSELNVNALLLGDSALYLCASSLEVTGPTQAFFGQGTRLTVV.

The CDR3 nucleotides read TGTGCCATCAGCAGGGCAGGGAACAATGAGCAGTTCTTC. Translating it yields CAISRAGNNEQFF. The rearrangement joins TRBV10-3 to TRBJ2-1; TRBD1 is a possible D gene (5 bases). CDR3 length equals 13 residues. Germline V gives CDR1 ENHRY, CDR2 SYGVKD. Deletions cut 6 bases from V and 5 bases from J, with 11 bases between.

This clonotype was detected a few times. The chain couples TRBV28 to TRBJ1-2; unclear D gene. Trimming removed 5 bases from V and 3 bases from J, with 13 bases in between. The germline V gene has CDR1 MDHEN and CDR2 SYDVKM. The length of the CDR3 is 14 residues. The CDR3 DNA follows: TGTGCCAGCAGTCTCCTCGACAAGCACTATGGCTACACCTTC. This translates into CASSLLDKHYGYTF.

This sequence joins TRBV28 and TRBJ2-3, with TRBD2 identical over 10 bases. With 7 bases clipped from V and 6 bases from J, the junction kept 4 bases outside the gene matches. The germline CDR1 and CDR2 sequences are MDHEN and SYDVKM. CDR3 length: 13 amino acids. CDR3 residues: CASKRGGWDTQYF. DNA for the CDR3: TGTGCCAGCAAGCGGGGGGGTTGGGATACGCAGTATTTT.

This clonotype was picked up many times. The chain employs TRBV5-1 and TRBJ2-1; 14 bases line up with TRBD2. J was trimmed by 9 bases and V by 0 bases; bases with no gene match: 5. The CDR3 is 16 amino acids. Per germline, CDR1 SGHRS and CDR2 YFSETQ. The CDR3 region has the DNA TGCGCCAGCAGCTTGGGTGGGACTAGCGGGAGAATTGAGCAGTTCTTC. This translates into CASSLGGTSGRIEQFF.